Given below is one TCR beta chain in context. Germline assignment: CDR1 PRHDT and CDR2 FYEKMQ (reference sequence). The CDR3 covers 15 residues. Trimming shortened V by 6 bases and J by 1 base, and 15 bases separated the two germline ends. It was CD45RO-negative cells, positively selected for CCR7, that made up naive CD8 cells, with terminally differentiated effector memory CD45RA+ cells excluded. The sample comes from a study of shared clonotypes between healthy human individuals. Here immunoSEQ multiplex PCR was the method, and the copy in TCRdb shows in-frame clones only, minus some. Here the sample spans roughly 590,000 clones, 95% to 96% being singletons.

The receptor's source is a woman aged 25 to 45 in good health. The sequenced sample was naive CD8+ T cells sorted from blood. The rearrangement uses TRBV13 and TRBJ1-1; tentatively, D is TRBD1 (5 bases). The CDR3 region is CASSPGTASNTEAFF. DNA for the CDR3: TGTGCCAGCAGTCCAGGGACCGCCTCGAACACTGAAGCTTTCTTT.